This T cell receptor (beta chain) was sequenced during a study of blood T cell repertoires in COVID-19. The overall study: Italy, Spain and the United States were the sources of the convalescent and acute COVID-19 samples. T cells, B-cell-depleted T cells, or PBMCs supplied cDNA or gDNA.

Methods used by the authors: Reference gene primer amplification in the assay estimated nucleated cell counts. Libraries were prepared by immunoSEQ multiplex PCR; TCRdb keeps only in-frame clonotypes and omits some of them. V and J calls and clone size are as listed in that table; D and trimming were resolved from the DNA. The sample has approximately 200,000 clones, less than 90% seen once. This clone was observed once. Germline V CDR1 and CDR2: MNHEY, SVGAGI. With 6 bases removed from V and 4 bases from J, the gap between germline ends came to 16 bases. The CDR3 consists of 15 residues. The specimen was peripheral blood. This chain uses TRBV6-5 with TRBJ2-1, with D unclear. This sequence originates from a woman aged 50 to 60 with acute or convalescent COVID-19. The CDR3 reads CASSPRWNTYNEQFF. DNA of the CDR3: TGTGCCAGCAGCCCGAGGTGGAACACTTACAATGAGCAGTTCTTC.